These 8 T cell receptor beta chains share one sample of origin, sequenced in a study of T cell responses to AZD1222 COVID-19 vaccine. Sequenced by immunoSEQ multiplex PCR; TCRdb stores in-frame clones only, minus some. The sample lists roughly 49,000 clones, approximately 79% seen once, with roughly 20% in the top ten. Material: peripheral blood, obtained on day 0 of MenACWY control vaccination. Receptors were obtained from an adult in good health.

The chain employs TRBV18 and TRBJ2-7; D is ambiguous. The V gene's germline CDR1 is KGHSH and CDR2 LQKENI. V gave up 5 bases and J gave up 2 bases, with 13 bases separating them. The CDR3 is 14 residues long. The CDR3 DNA follows: TGTGCCAGCTCATCAGGAGTCCCCCCCTACGAGCAGTACTTC. Translated, it gives CASSSGVPPYEQYF.

The chain links TRBV7-9 to TRBJ2-1; D unresolved. Germline-derived CDR1 and CDR2 are SEHNR and FQNEAQ (reference sequence). The CDR3 runs 13 residues. The V and J ends lost 2 bases and 8 bases respectively, with 10 bases between them. CDR3 nucleotides: TGTGCCAGCAGCTTATCGGAGCACCATGAGCAGTTCTTC. It is translated as CASSLSEHHEQFF.

The rearrangement uses TRBV10-2 and TRBJ2-3, with 9 nucleotides matching TRBD1. The CDR3 covers 17 residues. The germline gives CDR1 WSHSY, CDR2 SAAADI. Unmatched junction bases numbered 12, after V lost 6 bases and J lost 2 bases. CDR3 sequence (DNA): TGCGCCAGCAGACTCGGGACAGGGAATCTCCACACAGATACGCAGTATTTT. Translation gives CASRLGTGNLHTDTQYF.

The V call is TRBV30, the J call TRBJ2-1; 8 bases align to TRBD2. The junction had 8 bases not matched to a gene; V was cut back by 3 bases and J by 7 bases. The CDR3 contains 14 residues. Per the germline V gene, CDR1 is GTSNPN and CDR2 is SVGIG (reference sequence). For the CDR3, the DNA is TGTGCCTGGAGCCGGGGGGGGCCCTTAAATGAGCAGTTCTTC. Translation: CAWSRGGPLNEQFF.

The chain recombines TRBV7-2 with TRBJ1-5; 7 bases line up with TRBD1. Germline CDR1 reads SGHTA; CDR2 reads FQGNSA. Germline trimming cut 3 bases from V and 4 bases from J; bases unmatched to any gene: 6. CDR3 length equals 15 residues. In nucleotides, the CDR3 is TGTGCCAGCAGCTTGGCGACAGGGCTAAATCAGCCCCAGCATTTT. Translated, it gives CASSLATGLNQPQHF.

The CDR3 DNA is TGTGCCACCAGCAACAGGGGGCCTCTGGCTAATGAAAAACTGTTTTTT. Its protein is CATSNRGPLANEKLFF. The chain has TRBV15 and TRBJ1-4, with 9 bases fitting TRBD1. CDR1 LNHNV and CDR2 YYDKDF come from the germline V gene (reference sequence). This CDR3 is built from 16 residues. V dropped 4 bases and J dropped 3; count of bases not matched to a gene: 6.

The CDR3 nucleotides are TGTGCCAGTAGCATGGGGGGGGCTGGTTATGGCTACACCTTC. Protein product: CASSMGGAGYGYTF. The chain has TRBV19 and TRBJ1-2, with D perhaps matching TRBD1 (6 bases). This CDR3 region has 14 residues. V was clipped by 6 bases and J by 5 bases, with 16 bases between them. Germline lookup yields CDR1 LNHDA and CDR2 SQIVND (reference sequence). Full variable domain (outside the CDR3, taken from reference TRBV19 and TRBJ1-2): DGGITQSPKYLFRKEGQNVTLSCEQNLNHDAMYWYRQDPGQGLRLIYYSQIVNDFQKGDIAEGYSVSREKKESFPLTVTSAQKNPTAFYLCASSMGGAGYGYTFGSGTRLTVV.

The chain joins TRBV30 to TRBJ1-3; D is unclear. From germline, CDR1 is GTSNPN and CDR2 SVGIG (reference sequence). There are 11 residues in the CDR3. V gave up 1 base and J gave up 4 bases, with 2 bases separating them. The CDR3 region has the DNA TGTGCCTGGAGTGCAGGAAACACCATATATTTT. This encodes CAWSAGNTIYF.